This T cell receptor beta chain stems from a study of blood T cell repertoires in COVID-19. Repertoires were generated with immunoSEQ multiplex PCR, while TCRdb's copy carries only in-frame clones and drops some. Of roughly 500,000 clones in the sample, 85% to 90% are singletons; the top ten hold about 2%. After removal of 4 bases from V and 5 bases from J, the junction contained 6 bases not matched to a gene. Germline lookup yields CDR1 LGHNA and CDR2 YSLEER. The CDR3 contains 15 residues. Assignment of participants to cohorts was predicated upon participant-reported clinical history. Sequenced sample: PBMCs or T cells enriched from blood (not recorded which). The chain joins TRBV4-3 to TRBJ2-2, with 8 bases that match TRBD1. This sequence was found in a woman aged 40 to 50 who had recovered from COVID-19. The CDR3 loop is CASSPDRGETGELFF. Written as DNA, the CDR3 is TGCGCCAGCAGCCCTGACAGGGGAGAAACCGGGGAGCTGTTTTTT.